This TCR beta chain was captured in a study of blood T cell repertoires in COVID-19. Data came from immunoSEQ multiplex PCR; TCRdb stores just in-frame clones and leaves some out. This table has about 200,000 clones, around 81% appearing once. This clone was seen a few times. With 6 bases removed from V and 4 bases from J, the gap between germline ends came to 9 bases. The CDR3 runs 12 residues. The sequenced sample consisted of PBMCs or T cells enriched from blood (not recorded which). The chain carries TRBV12-3 or TRBV12-4 and TRBJ1-1; no firm D call. The sequence derives from a man aged 35 to 55 who had recovered from COVID-19. In nucleotides, the CDR3 is TGTGCCAGCAGCGTGAGCGGCACTGAAGCTTTCTTT. Its protein is CASSVSGTEAFF.